These T cell receptor beta chains were read from a single sample in a study of T cell responses to AZD1222 COVID-19 vaccine. The data were produced by immunoSEQ multiplex PCR, yet TCRdb's version contains in-frame clones alone and is incomplete. Here the sample spans around 130,000 clones, about 93% being singletons. This sample comprised peripheral blood, obtained 28 days after the second dose of the MenACWY control vaccine. The receptors were gathered from an adult who received the MenACWY meningococcal vaccine as a control. The CDR3 runs from the conserved cysteine through the conserved F or W. A D gene is named only where the DNA matches it firmly. Some rows mark clone size as missing; the rest say once, few, many or name a class of expanded clone.

d_gene	v_gene	j_gene	abundance	CDR3aa	CDR3nt
TRBD2	TRBV6-5	TRBJ2-1	NA	CASTTTSGRRNEQFF	TGTGCCAGCACCACGACTAGCGGGAGGCGTAATGAGCAGTTCTTC
NA	TRBV7-2	TRBJ2-2	NA	CASSFINTGELFF	TGTGCCAGCAGCTTCATAAACACCGGGGAGCTGTTTTTT
TRBD2	TRBV27	TRBJ2-2	NA	CASRLAGGPGTGELFF	TGTGCCAGCAGGCTAGCGGGAGGGCCTGGCACCGGGGAGCTGTTTTTT
TRBD1	TRBV6-5	TRBJ1-1	NA	CASSSGTGEAFF	TGTGCCAGCAGTTCCGGGACAGGGGAAGCTTTCTTT
NA	TRBV7-9	TRBJ1-1	NA	CASSIYRGAEAFF	TGTGCCAGCAGCATCTATCGGGGCGCTGAAGCTTTCTTT
NA	TRBV21-1	TRBJ2-1	few	CASSKRVAGGSSYNEQFF	NA
NA	TRBV12-5	TRBJ1-1	NA	CASGFFGGGILSEAFF	TGTGCTAGTGGTTTCTTCGGCGGGGGGATACTATCTGAAGCTTTCTTT
NA	TRBV6-2/TRBV6-3	TRBJ2-3	many	CASSYSFLGEADTQYF	TGTGCCAGCAGTTACTCCTTTTTAGGGGAGGCGGATACGCAGTATTTT
TRBD1	TRBV19	TRBJ2-2	NA	CASNQRDSGTGELFF	TGTGCCAGTAACCAAAGGGACAGTGGTACGGGGGAGCTGTTTTTT
NA	TRBV19	TRBJ2-2	NA	CASSMQTTGELFF	TGTGCCAGTAGTATGCAGACTACCGGGGAGCTGTTTTTT
TRBD1	TRBV5-1	TRBJ2-5	NA	CASSLSVDLRPGQGLQETQYF	TGCGCCAGCAGCTTGAGTGTCGACCTGAGACCGGGACAGGGGTTGCAAGAGACCCAGTACTTC
NA	TRBV4-1	TRBJ2-3	once	CASSHFSGSTDTQYF	TGCGCCAGCAGCCATTTTTCGGGGAGCACAGATACGCAGTATTTT
TRBD1	TRBV6-6	TRBJ1-2	few	CASSSLTDRGIRANYGYTF	TGTGCCAGCAGCTCCCTAACGGACAGGGGCATAAGGGCTAACTATGGCTACACCTTC
TRBD2	TRBV11-3	TRBJ2-3	once	CASSLAGLAGGPDTQYF	TGTGCCAGCAGCTTAGCTGGACTAGCGGGGGGGCCTGATACGCAGTATTTT
NA	TRBV10-1	TRBJ1-1	NA	CASRWTAQRTEAFF	TGCGCCAGCAGATGGACAGCCCAACGAACTGAAGCTTTCTTT
TRBD2	TRBV5-8	TRBJ2-3	NA	CASSPGLALTDTQYF	TGTGCCAGCAGCCCTGGACTAGCTCTCACAGATACGCAGTATTTT
NA	TRBV14	TRBJ1-4	NA	CASSQKTPANEKLFF	TGTGCCAGCAGCCAAAAGACGCCCGCTAATGAAAAACTGTTTTTT
NA	TRBV7-9	TRBJ2-1	NA	CASSLVGGGDEQFF	TGTGCCAGCAGCTTAGTAGGGGGTGGGGATGAGCAGTTCTTC
NA	TRBV7-8	TRBJ1-4	NA	CASSSFYTETNEKLFF	TGTGCCAGCAGCTCCTTCTACACGGAAACTAATGAAAAACTGTTTTTT
NA	TRBV4-1	TRBJ2-1	NA	CASSQVTDYNEQFF	TGCGCCAGCAGCCAAGTTACAGACTACAATGAGCAGTTCTTC
TRBD1	TRBV2	TRBJ1-5	NA	CASRMTGVGQPQHF	TGTGCCAGCAGGATGACAGGGGTTGGTCAGCCCCAGCATTTT
NA	TRBV28	TRBJ2-1	NA	CASSSPAGEGNEQFF	TGTGCCAGCAGCTCCCCAGCGGGTGAGGGGAATGAGCAGTTCTTC
NA	TRBV3-1/TRBV3-2	TRBJ2-5	NA	CASSHRGSGPETQYF	TGTGCCAGCAGCCACCGGGGGAGCGGTCCAGAGACCCAGTACTTC
NA	TRBV12-2	TRBJ2-3	NA	CASRFSLGADTQYF	TGTGCAAGTCGCTTCTCCCTAGGGGCAGATACGCAGTATTTT
NA	TRBV28	TRBJ2-1	NA	CASSLLPGIEQFF	TGTGCCAGCAGTTTACTTCCTGGTATTGAGCAGTTCTTC
NA	TRBV21-1	TRBJ1-5	NA	CARTVQPQHF	TGTGCCAGGACCGTCCAGCCCCAGCATTTT
NA	TRBV4-1	TRBJ2-5	NA	CASSQGQQETQYF	TGCGCCAGCAGCCAAGGGCAGCAAGAGACCCAGTACTTC
NA	TRBV21-1	TRBJ1-1	NA	CASSKGRGSTEAFF	TGTGCCAGCAGCAAAGGAAGGGGAAGCACTGAAGCTTTCTTT
NA	TRBV28	TRBJ1-3	NA	CASSSFRGAGNTIYF	TGTGCCAGCAGTTCTTTCAGGGGAGCTGGAAACACCATATATTTT
TRBD2	TRBV5-5	TRBJ2-2	NA	CASSLVGGSPAGELFF	TGTGCCAGCAGCTTGGTGGGCGGGAGTCCGGCCGGGGAGCTGTTTTTT
NA	TRBV28	TRBJ1-2	NA	CASTLPGFGYTF	TGTGCCAGCACCCTTCCGGGCTTTGGCTACACCTTC
NA	TRBV28	TRBJ2-7	once	CASSPGTKIPYEQYF	TGTGCCAGCAGTCCCGGGACAAAAATTCCCTACGAGCAGTACTTC
TRBD2	TRBV6-6	TRBJ2-5	NA	CASSQRLAEQETQYF	TGTGCCAGCAGTCAACGACTAGCAGAACAAGAGACCCAGTACTTC
NA	TRBV24-1	TRBJ2-1	NA	CATRDPLANEQFF	TGTGCCACCAGGGACCCCCTGGCCAATGAGCAGTTCTTC
NA	TRBV7-2	TRBJ2-1	NA	CASSYQIQYNEQFF	TGTGCCAGCAGCTACCAGATCCAATACAATGAGCAGTTCTTC